Listed below are T cell receptor beta chains from one sample, sequenced in a study of identical twins. From the 5' RACE reads, TCRdb called clonotypes with MiXCR, one entry per CDR3 protein. Here the sample spans around 1.7 million distinct CDR3 sequences, less than 35% being singletons. The specimen sequenced was cord blood. Every receptor here comes from a newborn girl in good health. The CDR3 runs from the conserved cysteine through the conserved F or W. Fields, in order: J gene, V gene, clone size, D gene, CDR3 DNA, CDR3 protein. A D gene is named only where the DNA matches it firmly. A clone size is listed for some rows: how often the clone was seen (once, few, many), or a class if it is expanded.

>TRBJ1-4|TRBV27|few|TRBD1
TGTGCCAGCAGTTGGACAGGGCGCCCAGACCCCCGGAGGGAAAAACTGTTTTTT
CASSWTGRPDPRREKLFF
>TRBJ2-5|TRBV9|NA|NA
TGTGCCAGCAGCCTCCAACCGGGACGCCAAGAGACCCAGTACTTC
CASSLQPGRQETQYF
>TRBJ1-1|TRBV14|NA|NA
TGTGCCAGCAGCCAAAAATGGGACTCCCCGAACACTGAAGCTTTCTTT
CASSQKWDSPNTEAFF
>TRBJ1-2|TRBV12-3/TRBV12-4|NA|NA
TGTGCCAGCAGTTTAGAACGCTATTTGGGTGGCTACACCTTC
CASSLERYLGGYTF
>TRBJ2-5|TRBV20-1|NA|TRBD2
TGCAGTGCTGCGGGACTAGCGGGACTGGAGACCCAGTACTTC
CSAAGLAGLETQYF
>TRBJ2-2|TRBV11-2|NA|TRBD1
TGTGCCAGCAGCACCCGACAGGGTAGAGGGAACACCGGGGAGCTGTTTTTT
CASSTRQGRGNTGELFF
>TRBJ2-7|TRBV20-1|once|TRBD2
TGCAGTGCTAGAGCTATCAGCGGGAGTTCCTACGAGCAGTACTTC
CSARAISGSSYEQYF
>TRBJ2-7|TRBV4-2|NA|NA
TGTGCCAGCAGCCGAGTACAAAGCTCCTACGGGCAGTACTTC
CASSRVQSSYGQYF
>TRBJ2-1|TRBV2|NA|NA
TGTGCCAGCCCCCCCAATATGGGGGGCCTCATCAAGGGGAATGAGCAGTTCTTC
CASPPNMGGLIKGNEQFF
>TRBJ1-2|TRBV27|few|NA
TGTGCCAGCAGCAAGAGGGTGAGCGGCTATGGCTACACCTTC
CASSKRVSGYGYTF
>TRBJ2-4|TRBV6-8|few|NA
TGTGCCAGCAGTTATAGGCCTCGGAAAGCGGAGGAAAACATTCAGTACTTC
CASSYRPRKAEENIQYF
>TRBJ2-3|TRBV28|few|TRBD2
TGTGCCAGCAGTAAAAAGCGGGAGGGCCTTAGCACAGATACGCAGTATTTT
CASSKKREGLSTDTQYF
>TRBJ1-3|TRBV21-1|NA|NA
TGTGCCAGCAGCAAAATCCCGGGACAGGGGGGAAACACCATATATTTT
CASSKIPGQGGNTIYF
>TRBJ1-1|TRBV20-1|NA|NA
TGCAGTGCTTCCCCCGGGGGGCAGGGGAACACTGAAGCTTTCTTT
CSASPGGQGNTEAFF
>TRBJ1-2|TRBV15|NA|NA
TGTGCCACCAGCAGGTTTGGGGCGAGCGGCTACACCTTC
CATSRFGASGYTF
>TRBJ2-5|TRBV4-1|NA|TRBD2
TGCGCCAGCAGCCCTCGGACTAGCCAGACACTAGAGACCCAGTACTTC
CASSPRTSQTLETQYF
>TRBJ2-4|TRBV20-1|NA|NA
TGCAGTGCTAACGGACCCTCAGAGGCCAAAAACATTCAGTACTTC
CSANGPSEAKNIQYF
>TRBJ2-5|TRBV9|few|TRBD2
TGTGCCAGCAGCGCCTTAGGAGCGGGGGTAGAGACCCAGTACTTC
CASSALGAGVETQYF
>TRBJ2-7|TRBV10-3|NA|NA
TGTGCCATCAGTGGGCTTCCGGGGGACTACGAGCAGTACTTC
CAISGLPGDYEQYF
>TRBJ1-2|TRBV4-1|NA|TRBD1
TGCGCCAGCAGCCAAGATGGACAGGGAGAATATGGCTACACCTTC
CASSQDGQGEYGYTF
>TRBJ2-7|TRBV30|few|NA
TGTGCCTGGAGTGTGCCCTACGAGCAGTACTTC
CAWSVPYEQYF
>TRBJ2-2|TRBV4-2|NA|NA
TGTGCCAGCAGTCGACTGAGTCTATCCGGGGAGCTGTTTTTT
CASSRLSLSGELFF
>TRBJ1-2|TRBV13|few|NA
TGTGCCAGCAGCTTCCCGGGACGCGAAAACTATGGCTACACCTTC
CASSFPGRENYGYTF
>TRBJ2-3|TRBV28|few|NA
TGTGCCAGCAGCCCCATAGTATGGAGCACAGATACGCAGTATTTT
CASSPIVWSTDTQYF
>TRBJ2-5|TRBV5-1|NA|NA
TGCGCCAGCAGTCTCCACCCTGGGTCTCAAGAGACCCAGTACTTC
CASSLHPGSQETQYF
>TRBJ2-7|TRBV10-3|NA|TRBD2
TGTGCCATCAGTTCCGGGACTAAGGCCTACGAGCAGTACTTC
CAISSGTKAYEQYF
>TRBJ2-5|TRBV12-3/TRBV12-4|NA|NA
TGTGCCAGCAGTCAGAACCCGGGCCTTAACACCGGACAAGAGACCCAGTACTTC
CASSQNPGLNTGQETQYF
>TRBJ1-2|TRBV12-3/TRBV12-4|NA|TRBD1
TGTGCCAGCAGGGAGAGACAGGGGGCTTCGTTCGGCTACACCTTC
CASRERQGASFGYTF
>TRBJ1-2|TRBV29-1|NA|TRBD1
TGCAGCGTCGGGGACACGGGGCCGGGACAGCATTATGGCTACACCTTC
CSVGDTGPGQHYGYTF
>TRBJ1-5|TRBV14|few|TRBD1
TGTGCCAGCGAGGACAGGGATCAGTCGGAGCCCCAGCATTTT
CASEDRDQSEPQHF
>TRBJ1-1|TRBV25-1|few|NA
TGTGCCAGCAGGGGAACAGGCATGAACACTGAAGCTTTCTTT
CASRGTGMNTEAFF
>TRBJ2-7|TRBV28|NA|TRBD1
TGTGCCAGCAGTTTAGCGTCTCGGACAGGGCGCTACGAGCAGTACTTC
CASSLASRTGRYEQYF
>TRBJ1-5|TRBV4-1|NA|NA
TGCGCCAGCAGCCGGAAATGGGGAGATCAGCCCCAGCATTTT
CASSRKWGDQPQHF
>TRBJ1-5|TRBV6-6|few|TRBD1
TGTGCCAGCAGTTACCGGGACAGGGCGCGGGGCAATCAGCCCCAGCATTTT
CASSYRDRARGNQPQHF
>TRBJ2-5|TRBV25-1|NA|NA
TGTGCCAGCAGTGATTCCGTAAACAGGAAAGCCCCCTACTTC
CASSDSVNRKAPYF
>TRBJ2-7|TRBV20-1|few|TRBD1
TGCAGTGCTGGACAGGGAACCTACGAGCAGTACTTC
CSAGQGTYEQYF
>TRBJ2-3|TRBV20-1|NA|TRBD2
TGCAGTGCTCGGGGGACTAGCGTAGCAGATACGCAGTATTTT
CSARGTSVADTQYF
>TRBJ2-3|TRBV3-1|NA|NA
TGTGCCAGCAGGGGACGGATAAGTAGCCGCTCAATGGGTACGCAGTATTTT
CASRGRISSRSMGTQYF
>TRBJ1-5|TRBV29-1|NA|TRBD1
TGCAGCGTTGTATTCAAGGGGACAGGGTATAGCAATCAGCCCCAGCATTTT
CSVVFKGTGYSNQPQHF
>TRBJ2-7|TRBV28|few|TRBD1
TGTGCCAGCAGTTTTCAGGGGGCCCTCTACGAGCAGTACTTC
CASSFQGALYEQYF
>TRBJ2-1|TRBV12-3/TRBV12-4|many|NA
TGTGCCAGCAGTCACTCTCCGGACAGCCGAGGGGGGTACAATGAGCAGTTCTTC
CASSHSPDSRGGYNEQFF
>TRBJ2-7|TRBV20-1|NA|TRBD2
TGCAGTGCAGAGACTAGCGCTCCCTACGAGCAGTACTTC
CSAETSAPYEQYF
>TRBJ2-4|TRBV7-8|many|NA
TGTGCCAGCAGCTTAGGGGCCTTAAACATTCAGTACTTC
CASSLGALNIQYF
>TRBJ2-5|TRBV7-9|NA|TRBD2
TGTGCCAGCAGCTTAGGGCGGGGGGTAACCCAAGAGACCCAGTACTTC
CASSLGRGVTQETQYF